Included here is one T cell receptor (beta chain) sequence, with context. Antigen specificity is unknown. The data were obtained in a study of Ad26.COV2.S vaccination and SARS-CoV-2 variants. Study results and caveats: Total T cell responses were possibly underestimated by TCR breadth and depth analyses. Comparability of non-spike TCR breadth was observed across vaccine and placebo recipients.

Treatment here: about 20 received Ad26.COV2.S at low or high dose, single or two shots; roughly 5 received placebo; per-sample allocation not given. At day 63 after the first vaccine or placebo injection, samples were drawn. Repertoires were generated with immunoSEQ multiplex PCR, while TCRdb's copy carries only in-frame clones and drops some. The sample yields roughly 400,000 clones, around 92% seen once. The CDR3 runs 16 residues. Trimming took 7 bases from V and 4 from J; bases not matched to a gene: 8. Germline V gene lookup returns CDR1 LGHDT and CDR2 YNNKEL (reference sequence). The chain couples TRBV3-1 (or the pseudogene TRBV3-2) to TRBJ2-2, with 11 bases aligning to TRBD2. The source material was peripheral blood, sampled in a trial of Ad26.COV2.S vaccine versus placebo. The clonotype was recovered from a person between 18 and 60 years old who received the Ad26.COV2.S COVID-19 vaccine or a placebo. The CDR3 DNA reads as TGTGCCAGCACTTCTCCCGGGACTAGCGGCACCGGGGAGCTGTTTTTT. It yields the protein CASTSPGTSGTGELFF.